One TCR beta chain is described in this entry. Its antigen is currently unknown. The CDR3 spans 13 residues. Looked up from germline, CDR1 is SGHDT and CDR2 is YYEEEE. The V and J ends lost 2 bases and 2 bases respectively, with 7 bases between them. Clones were read by immunoSEQ multiplex PCR, and TCRdb kept only the in-frame ones, dropping some. This repertoire shows approximately 650,000 clones, over 95% found once; its top ten account for about 0.11%. The data were obtained in a study of shared clonotypes between healthy human individuals. Study observations and caveats: Clonotype sharing among donors likely depends on sequencing depth. Sampling used blood alone; tissue repertoires probably differ.

Naive CD8 cells were CD45RO-negative, positively selected for CCR7, excluding terminally differentiated effector memory CD45RA+ cells. The clonotype originates from a woman aged 25 to 39 in good health. The chain is built from TRBV5-6 and TRBJ2-5, with D unclear. The sample taken for sequencing was naive CD8+ T cells sorted from blood. The CDR3 region has the DNA TGTGCCAGCAGCTTAGTCCAGCAAGAGACCCAGTACTTC. It encodes CASSLVQQETQYF. Variable domain in full (rest from reference TRBV5-6 and TRBJ2-5): DAGVTQSPTHLIKTRGQQVTLRCSPKSGHDTVSWYQQALGQGPQFIFQYYEEEERQRGNFPDRFSGHQFPNYSSELNVNALLLGDSALYLCASSLVQQETQYFGPGTRLLVL.